The 30 T cell receptor beta chains below all came from one sample that was sequenced in a study of OX40 agonist ivuxolimab in advanced cancers. Only in-frame clones appear in the TCRdb table, and some are missing; sequencing was by immunoSEQ multiplex PCR. The profile shows 57,000 or so clones, 92% of them singletons. Sample: CD4+ or CD8+ T cells sorted from blood, taken in a trial of the OX40 agonist ivuxolimab. These receptors came from an adult with an advanced solid tumor such as melanoma, head and neck, liver or kidney cancer.

V is TRBV5-1 and J is TRBJ2-7, with TRBD2 matching over 13 bases. Germline values: CDR1 SGHRS, CDR2 YFSETQ. The CDR3 is 18 amino acids. The ends lost 1 base at V and 4 bases at J; junction bases unmatched: 11. CDR3 residues: CASSLRRDSLAGGYEQYF. The CDR3 DNA reads as TGCGCCAGCAGCTTGAGGAGGGACTCACTAGCGGGAGGGTACGAGCAGTACTTC.

The chain recombines TRBV2 with TRBJ1-1, with 8 bases identical to TRBD1. The V segment lost 1 base and the J segment 4 bases; nucleotides outside the gene matches: 2. The CDR3 totals 14 residues. The germline V gene encodes CDR1 SNHLY and CDR2 FYNNEI. The CDR3 DNA follows: TGTGCCAGCAGTGAAGGACAGGGGATCACTGAAGCTTTCTTT. Its translation: CASSEGQGITEAFF.

The V and J genes are TRBV19 and TRBJ2-1; 12 bases fit TRBD2. Germline loops: CDR1 LNHDA, CDR2 SQIVND (reference sequence). V shed 7 bases and J 12 bases; nucleotides not matched to a gene: 7. The CDR3 has 13 residues. Here the CDR3 reads CASTGLAGRWQFF. DNA for the CDR3: TGTGCCAGTACTGGACTAGCGGGAAGGTGGCAGTTCTTC.

The chain combines TRBV18 with TRBJ2-2, with 9 nucleotides matching TRBD1. After removal of 8 bases from V and 7 bases from J, the junction contained 20 bases not matched to a gene. The CDR3 consists of 18 residues. Germline-derived CDR1 and CDR2 are KGHSH and LQKENI. The CDR3 reads CASQASNEGTGRIGELFF. DNA of the CDR3: TGTGCCAGCCAAGCATCCAACGAGGGGACAGGGCGGATCGGGGAGCTGTTTTTT.

The CDR3 protein is CASSAGNNYGYTF. The CDR3 DNA is TGTGCCAGCAGTGCTGGGAATAACTATGGCTACACCTTC. The chain uses TRBV2 and TRBJ1-2; D remains unclear. Per the germline V gene, CDR1 is SNHLY and CDR2 is FYNNEI. The CDR3 loop spans 13 amino acids. Trimming took off 4 bases at V and 1 base at J, with 7 bases between the two ends. The full variable domain, completed using reference TRBV2 and TRBJ1-2, is EPEVTQTPSHQVTQMGQEVILRCVPISNHLYFYWYRQILGQKVEFLVSFYNNEISEKSEIFDDQFSVERPDGSNFTLKIRSTKLEDSAMYFCASSAGNNYGYTFGSGTRLTVV.

This chain connects TRBV19 to TRBJ1-5, with TRBD1 matching 8 bases. Germline assignment: CDR1 LNHDA and CDR2 SQIVND (reference sequence). The CDR3 has 18 amino acids. With V trimmed by 3 bases and J by 0 bases, 10 bases remained unmatched. CDR3 region: CASSIPGTGDYSNQPQHF. Written as DNA, the CDR3 is TGTGCCAGTAGTATTCCCGGGACAGGAGACTATAGCAATCAGCCCCAGCATTTT.

This rearrangement joins TRBV6-1 to TRBJ1-1; no definite D call. This CDR3 contains 14 residues. Trimming took 6 bases from V and 3 from J, leaving 14 bases between them. Per germline, CDR1 MNHNS and CDR2 SASEGT. CDR3 in amino acids: CASRVVSPDTEAFF. CDR3 nucleotide sequence: TGTGCCAGCAGGGTCGTATCGCCGGACACTGAAGCTTTCTTT.

The J gene is TRBJ2-2, the V gene TRBV5-1; TRBD1 is a possible D gene (5 bases). V was cut by 6 bases and J by 6 bases, with 12 bases left in between. Germline V gene data show CDR1 as SGHRS and CDR2 as YFSETQ. The CDR3 consists of 13 residues. The CDR3 bases are TGCGCCAGCACCTTACAGACAGCCGGGGAGCTGTTTTTT. Translated: CASTLQTAGELFF.

The J gene is TRBJ2-3, the V gene TRBV27, with 13 bases lining up with TRBD2. V shed 1 base and J 4 bases; nucleotides not matched to a gene: 8. Germline V CDR1 and CDR2: MNHEY, SMNVEV (reference sequence). This CDR3 spans 18 amino acids. As DNA, the CDR3 is TGTGCCAGCAGTTTATACACTAGCGGGGGGGCTGATCCAGATACGCAGTATTTT. This gives the protein CASSLYTSGGADPDTQYF.

The rearrangement uses TRBV7-8 and TRBJ1-4; D unresolved. CDR3 length: 15 amino acids. Germline V gene sequence: CDR1 SGHVS, CDR2 FQNEAQ. V dropped 5 bases and J dropped 7 bases, with 17 bases sitting between them. CDR3 in amino acids: CASSTAAVATEKLFF. The CDR3 DNA sequence: TGTGCCAGCAGCACCGCCGCGGTAGCAACTGAAAAACTGTTTTTT. Based on the CDR3 plus reference TRBV7-8 and TRBJ1-4, the full variable domain is GAGVSQSPRYKVAKRGQDVALRCDPISGHVSLFWYQQALGQGPEFLTYFQNEAQLDKSGLPSDRFFAERPEGSVSTLKIQRTQQEDSAVYLCASSTAAVATEKLFFGSGTQLSVL.

This clone has just one count. J is TRBJ1-1 and V is TRBV9; the D is unclear. With 4 bases removed from V and 0 bases from J, the gap between germline ends came to 7 bases. Germline V CDR1 and CDR2: SGDLS, YYNGEE. There are 13 residues in the CDR3. The CDR3 coding sequence is TGTGCCAGCAGCTTAAGAGTGAACACTGAAGCTTTCTTT. Translated, it gives CASSLRVNTEAFF.

V usage is TRBV10-3 and J usage is TRBJ2-3, with 10 bases identical to TRBD1. Germline CDR1 ENHRY, CDR2 SYGVKD. CDR3 length: 13 amino acids. After removal of 10 bases from V and 5 bases from J, the junction contained 6 bases not matched to a gene. The CDR3, as DNA: TGTGCCACCACTCGGACAGGGGGAGATACGCAGTATTTT. Amino acid sequence: CATTRTGGDTQYF.

This clone was seen more than once but under ten times. The V gene is TRBV29-1, the J gene TRBJ2-1; TRBD2 might be the D (6 bases). The length of the CDR3 is 11 residues. Between the trimmed V and J ends, which lost 4 bases and 8 bases, there was a span of 9 bases. The germline V gene has CDR1 SQVTM and CDR2 ANQGSEA. This CDR3 is CSVGTSHEQFF. DNA of the CDR3: TGCAGCGTTGGAACTAGCCATGAGCAGTTCTTC.

This clone has only a few counts. This chain connects TRBV6-5 to TRBJ2-1; 7 positions agree with TRBD2. CDR1 is MNHEY and CDR2 is SVGAGI in the germline V gene. This CDR3 has 15 residues. After removal of 2 bases from V and 1 base from J, the junction contained 2 bases not matched to a gene. In nucleotides, the CDR3 is TGTGCCAGCAGTTACGGGGGGGAATCCTACAATGAGCAGTTCTTC. This translates into CASSYGGESYNEQFF.

The V and J genes are TRBV19 and TRBJ2-7, with D possibly matching TRBD1 (5 bases). The V gene's germline CDR1 is LNHDA and CDR2 SQIVND (reference sequence). V was pared by 8 bases and J by 1 base, with 21 bases between. The CDR3 extends over 16 amino acids. The CDR3 protein is CASRSKGVGRSYEQYF. CDR3 coding DNA: TGTGCCAGTCGATCCAAAGGGGTCGGACGGTCCTACGAGCAGTACTTC.

The chain uses TRBV30 and TRBJ2-1; maybe TRBD2 (5 bases). From germline, CDR1 is GTSNPN and CDR2 SVGIG (reference sequence). CDR3 length: 14 amino acids. V lost 0 bases and J lost 5, with 11 bases in between. DNA for the CDR3: TGTGCCTGGAGTGTACCCTGGGGAGACAATGAGCAGTTCTTC. Protein product: CAWSVPWGDNEQFF. The complete variable domain, with remaining parts taken from reference TRBV30 and TRBJ2-1, reads SQTIHQWPATLVQPVGSPLSLECTVEGTSNPNLYWYRQAAGRGLQLLFYSVGIGQISSEVPQNLSASRPQDRQFILSSKKLLLSDSGFYLCAWSVPWGDNEQFFGPGTRLTVL.

Only one count was recorded for this clone. The rearrangement uses TRBV30 and TRBJ2-7, with no clear D. V lost 4 bases, J lost 2 bases, and 12 bases lay in between. This CDR3 has 13 amino acids. Germline V gene data show CDR1 as GTSNPN and CDR2 as SVGIG (reference sequence). CDR3 region: CAWTGMAPYEQYF. In nucleotides, the CDR3 is TGTGCCTGGACAGGAATGGCGCCCTACGAGCAGTACTTC.

The chain couples TRBV30 to TRBJ1-6; D ambiguous. From germline, CDR1 is GTSNPN and CDR2 SVGIG (reference sequence). The CDR3 has 16 residues. The V gene lost 5 bases and the J gene lost 2 bases, with 16 bases spanning the gap. Here the CDR3 reads CAWGLGGYAYNSPLHF. The CDR3 nucleotides are TGTGCCTGGGGACTTGGAGGGTATGCCTATAATTCACCCCTCCACTTT.

J is TRBJ2-3 and V is TRBV29-1; D gene uncertain. This CDR3 has 12 amino acids. In germline, CDR1 is SQVTM, CDR2 ANQGSEA. V lost 4 bases to trimming and J lost 0 bases, with 5 bases between them. CDR3 protein: CSVVPSTDTQYF. CDR3 nucleotide sequence: TGCAGCGTTGTTCCAAGCACAGATACGCAGTATTTT.

The chain links TRBV9 to TRBJ2-5, with a tentative D call TRBD1 (6 bases). Trimming took 4 bases from V and 5 from J, leaving 9 bases between them. Germline V gene lookup returns CDR1 SGDLS and CDR2 YYNGEE. The CDR3 totals 12 residues. The CDR3 sequence is CASSPQGETQYF. The CDR3, as DNA: TGTGCCAGCAGCCCCCAGGGGGAGACCCAGTACTTC.

The chain is built from TRBV7-9 and TRBJ2-7; D is possibly TRBD1 (5 bases). This CDR3 has 16 residues. From germline, CDR1 is SEHNR and CDR2 FQNEAQ (reference sequence). V lost 1 base to trimming and J lost 2 bases, with 15 bases between them. The CDR3 DNA is TGTGCCAGCAGCTTAGGGCTAGTTCAGGGAACCTACGAGCAGTACTTC. This gives the protein CASSLGLVQGTYEQYF.

The V and J genes are TRBV5-1 and TRBJ2-3; D not resolved. The CDR3 totals 14 residues. Germline assignment: CDR1 SGHRS and CDR2 YFSETQ. V was pared by 1 base and J by 0 bases, with 6 bases between. The CDR3 region is CASSLQASTDTQYF. CDR3 bases: TGCGCCAGCAGCTTGCAGGCGAGCACAGATACGCAGTATTTT.

The chain has TRBV6-5 and TRBJ1-6; D unclear. Germline CDR1 reads MNHEY; CDR2 reads SVGAGI. CDR3 length equals 10 residues. V gave up 9 bases and J gave up 7 bases, with 4 bases separating them. CDR3 amino acids: CARQNSPLHF. The CDR3 DNA reads as TGTGCCAGACAGAATTCACCCCTCCACTTT.

The rearrangement uses TRBV6-4 and TRBJ2-7; D remains ambiguous. V was pared by 5 bases and J by 3 bases, with 14 bases between. Germline V gene sequence: CDR1 MRHNA, CDR2 SNTAGT. The CDR3 length is 14 residues. CDR3 DNA sequence: TGTGCCAGCAGTTACCCCGGGCCCCTCTACGAGCAGTACTTC. It is translated as CASSYPGPLYEQYF.

This clone was seen a single time. The chain has TRBV7-3 and TRBJ1-1; no reliable D call. The V and J ends lost 2 bases and 3 bases respectively, with 7 bases between them. Germline CDR1 SGHTA, CDR2 FQGTGA. The CDR3 is 13 residues long. For the CDR3, the DNA is TGTGCCAGCAGCTTACAGGAGGACACTGAAGCTTTCTTT. Translated: CASSLQEDTEAFF.

The chain links TRBV9 to TRBJ2-2; D is perhaps TRBD2 (6 bases). Germline V CDR1 and CDR2: SGDLS, YYNGEE. The CDR3 has 16 amino acids. Trimming cost V 0 bases and J 4 bases, with 13 bases left between them. The CDR3 DNA is TGTGCCAGCAGCGTAGTAACCCAGGGAGGCACCGGGGAGCTGTTTTTT. Amino acids: CASSVVTQGGTGELFF.

V is TRBV6-1 and J is TRBJ1-1; 8 bases are shared with TRBD1. The CDR3 length is 14 residues. Germline V gene sequence: CDR1 MNHNS, CDR2 SASEGT. With V trimmed by 6 bases and J by 1 base, 4 bases remained unmatched. The CDR3 here is CASRTGTGNTEAFF. The CDR3 nucleotides are TGTGCCAGCAGGACCGGGACAGGGAACACTGAAGCTTTCTTT.

The chain combines TRBV4-1 with TRBJ2-1; 10 positions agree with TRBD2. Losses at the gene ends were 0 bases for V and 4 bases for J; bases not matched to a gene: 6. Germline V gene lookup returns CDR1 MGHRA and CDR2 YSYEKL. The CDR3 is 17 amino acids. DNA for the CDR3: TGCGCCAGCAGCCAAGAGAGGGGGACTAGCGTGTACAATGAGCAGTTCTTC. Translation gives CASSQERGTSVYNEQFF.

CDR3 region: CASSLRGVNTDTQYF. For the CDR3, the DNA is TGCGCCAGCAGCTTGAGGGGTGTGAACACAGATACGCAGTATTTT. The V call is TRBV5-1, the J call TRBJ2-3; maybe TRBD1 (5 bases). Germline CDR1 and CDR2: SGHRS and YFSETQ. The V end was cut by 1 base, the J end by 2 bases, with 11 bases between. The CDR3 totals 15 residues.

The genes are TRBV7-9 and TRBJ1-2; tentatively, D is TRBD1 (5 bases). Germline V lookup: CDR1 SEHNR, CDR2 FQNEAQ (reference sequence). V was pared by 3 bases and J by 3 bases, with 8 bases between. The CDR3 contains 13 residues. The CDR3 sequence is CASSLAGHYGYTF. The CDR3 DNA sequence: TGTGCCAGCAGCTTGGCAGGGCACTATGGCTACACCTTC.